These T cell receptor beta chains were read from a single sample in a study of blood T cell repertoires in COVID-19. Here immunoSEQ multiplex PCR was the method, and the copy in TCRdb shows in-frame clones only, minus some. Of about 170,000 clones listed, about 85% are singletons. The sample taken for sequencing was peripheral blood. The receptor set was obtained from a woman in her 70s with COVID-19, enrolled during active disease. The CDR3 runs from the conserved cysteine through the conserved F or W. Fields, in order: V gene, D gene, clone size, J gene, CDR3 DNA, CDR3 protein. D genes are given only for firm matches. Clone size, where shown, is once, few, many, or a class for clones that have expanded.

V: TRBV7-8
D: .
size: .
J: TRBJ2-3
DNA: TGTGCCAGCAGCACTACACGCACAGATACGCAGTATTTT
CDR3: CASSTTRTDTQYF

V: TRBV9
D: .
size: .
J: TRBJ1-1
DNA: TGTGCCAGCAGCGCCCCAGGTCCTGAAGCTTTCTTT
CDR3: CASSAPGPEAFF

V: TRBV7-9
D: .
size: few
J: TRBJ1-2
DNA: TGTGCCAGCAGTCAGGCTCTTGGCTACACCTTC
CDR3: CASSQALGYTF

V: TRBV15
D: TRBD1
size: .
J: TRBJ2-2
DNA: TGTGCCACCAGCAGAGCCGGGACAGGGGGCGACGGCACCGGGGAGCTGTTTTTT
CDR3: CATSRAGTGGDGTGELFF

V: TRBV19
D: .
size: once
J: TRBJ1-4
DNA: TGTGCCAGTAGTATCAACTGGTCAACTAATGAAAAACTGTTTTTT
CDR3: CASSINWSTNEKLFF

V: TRBV28
D: .
size: .
J: TRBJ1-6
DNA: TGTGCCAGCAGTTTAAGCAGGTCTCTCCACTTT
CDR3: CASSLSRSLHF

V: TRBV7-2
D: .
size: .
J: TRBJ1-2
DNA: TGTGCCAGCAGCTTGGAGGGAGAAACTTACGGCTACACCTTC
CDR3: CASSLEGETYGYTF

V: TRBV30
D: .
size: .
J: TRBJ2-1
DNA: TGTGCCTGGAGTCAGGGGCTCAACAATGAGCAGTTCTTC
CDR3: CAWSQGLNNEQFF

V: TRBV9
D: .
size: .
J: TRBJ1-2
DNA: TGTGCCAGCAGCCCCTCCGGGATCTATGGCTACACCTTC
CDR3: CASSPSGIYGYTF

V: TRBV19
D: TRBD1
size: .
J: TRBJ1-5
DNA: TGTGCCAGTAGTGCCGGGACAGGGGACCATTATAGCAATCAGCCCCAGCATTTT
CDR3: CASSAGTGDHYSNQPQHF

V: TRBV5-6
D: .
size: .
J: TRBJ2-1
DNA: TGTGCCAGCAGCTTACCGGGAAACAATGAGCAGTTCTTC
CDR3: CASSLPGNNEQFF

V: TRBV9
D: .
size: .
J: TRBJ2-7
DNA: TGTGCCAGCAGCCATAACAGAGCCGGCGGGGAAGAGCAGTACTTC
CDR3: CASSHNRAGGEEQYF

V: TRBV9
D: .
size: .
J: TRBJ1-1
DNA: TGTGCCAGCACCAAAGACAGGATGAACACTGAAGCTTTCTTT
CDR3: CASTKDRMNTEAFF

V: TRBV5-1
D: .
size: .
J: TRBJ2-3
DNA: TGCGCCAGCAGCTTGGGCGGGGTGGATACGCAGTATTTT
CDR3: CASSLGGVDTQYF

V: TRBV3-1/TRBV3-2
D: .
size: .
J: TRBJ1-1
DNA: TGTGCCAGCAGCCAAGAACAGGGTAGGTACACTGAAGCTTTCTTT
CDR3: CASSQEQGRYTEAFF

V: TRBV12-3/TRBV12-4
D: .
size: .
J: TRBJ1-1
DNA: TGTGCCAGCCTAGGGGGATATAAGGATGAAGCTTTCTTT
CDR3: CASLGGYKDEAFF

V: TRBV7-2
D: .
size: .
J: TRBJ2-7
DNA: TGTGCCAGCAGCTTACTCCGGACTTACTCCTACGAGCAGTACTTC
CDR3: CASSLLRTYSYEQYF

V: TRBV24-1
D: TRBD1
size: .
J: TRBJ1-4
DNA: TGTGCCACCAGTGATCCCCGGGACAGTTACGAAAAACTGTTTTTT
CDR3: CATSDPRDSYEKLFF

V: TRBV28
D: .
size: .
J: TRBJ2-1
DNA: TGTGCCAGCAGTTTCGGGCGGGATGAGCAGTTCTTC
CDR3: CASSFGRDEQFF

V: TRBV29-1
D: .
size: .
J: TRBJ2-5
DNA: TGCAGCGTTGTGGTGGGAGTCGTATCAGAGACCCAGTACTTC
CDR3: CSVVVGVVSETQYF

V: TRBV3-1/TRBV3-2
D: TRBD1
size: .
J: TRBJ1-3
DNA: TGTGCCAGCAGCCAAGGAGGGACAGCCTCTGGAAACACCATATATTTT
CDR3: CASSQGGTASGNTIYF

V: TRBV28
D: TRBD1
size: .
J: TRBJ2-3
DNA: TGTGCCAGCAGTGGCATGGGACAGGCAAGCACAGATACGCAGTATTTT
CDR3: CASSGMGQASTDTQYF

V: TRBV2
D: .
size: .
J: TRBJ1-4
DNA: TGTGCCAGCGGGGGGGTGTCGGGGTCAACTAATGAAAAACTGTTTTTT
CDR3: CASGGVSGSTNEKLFF

V: TRBV30
D: TRBD1
size: .
J: TRBJ1-3
DNA: TGTGCCTGGAGCCTTGGACAGGTCCACTCTGGAAACACCATATATTTT
CDR3: CAWSLGQVHSGNTIYF

V: TRBV21-1
D: .
size: .
J: TRBJ1-5
DNA: TGTGCCAGCAGCAAAACTGGGACTGAAAATCAGCCCCAGCATTTT
CDR3: CASSKTGTENQPQHF

V: TRBV5-1
D: TRBD1
size: .
J: TRBJ1-2
DNA: TGCGCCAGCAGACCGGACAGGGGCAGCTATGGCTACACCTTC
CDR3: CASRPDRGSYGYTF

V: TRBV13
D: .
size: few
J: TRBJ1-5
DNA: TGTGCCAGCAGCTCCGGGGGGACTCAGCCCCAGCATTTT
CDR3: CASSSGGTQPQHF

V: TRBV2
D: .
size: .
J: TRBJ1-1
DNA: TGTGCCAGCAGTGGACCCCTTGGACAGTTGAACACTGAAGCTTTCTTT
CDR3: CASSGPLGQLNTEAFF

V: TRBV10-3
D: .
size: .
J: TRBJ1-1
DNA: TGTGCCATCAGTTCGGAGGGTGGGGACACTGAAGCTTTCTTT
CDR3: CAISSEGGDTEAFF

V: TRBV28
D: TRBD1
size: .
J: TRBJ1-1
DNA: TGTGCCAGCAGGGCAGGGGGTAGGAACACTGAAGCTTTCTTT
CDR3: CASRAGGRNTEAFF

V: TRBV29-1
D: .
size: .
J: TRBJ2-1
DNA: TGCAGCGTTGCCGCCGGGCGAGGGTCCTACAATGAGCAGTTCTTC
CDR3: CSVAAGRGSYNEQFF

V: TRBV15
D: TRBD2
size: once
J: TRBJ2-4
DNA: TGTGCCACCAGCAGGGGCGGGGGGGCTGACATTCAGTACTTC
CDR3: CATSRGGGADIQYF

V: TRBV29-1
D: .
size: .
J: TRBJ1-2
DNA: TGCAGCGTTGAAGACGGGTACACCTTC
CDR3: CSVEDGYTF

V: TRBV5-1
D: .
size: .
J: TRBJ2-5
DNA: TGCGCCAGCAGCTTGGTCTCAGAGACCCAGTACTTC
CDR3: CASSLVSETQYF

V: TRBV11-2
D: TRBD1
size: .
J: TRBJ1-2
DNA: TGTGCCAGCAGACAAATCCGGGACAGCGATTATGGCTACACCTTC
CDR3: CASRQIRDSDYGYTF

V: TRBV5-1
D: .
size: .
J: TRBJ1-1
DNA: TGCGCCAGCAGCTTGGTCTCGGGAAGGGAAGCTGAAGCTTTCTTT
CDR3: CASSLVSGREAEAFF

V: TRBV28
D: TRBD1
size: few
J: TRBJ2-4
DNA: TGTGCCAGCAGTCCTCAACAGGGGCCGGGAAACATTCAGTACTTC
CDR3: CASSPQQGPGNIQYF

V: TRBV12-3/TRBV12-4
D: TRBD1
size: .
J: TRBJ2-5
DNA: TGTGCCAGCACCGAGACAGGGGAGGAGACCCAGTACTTC
CDR3: CASTETGEETQYF

V: TRBV7-8
D: TRBD2
size: .
J: TRBJ2-1
DNA: TGTGCCAGCAGCCTCCTTAGCGGGACCCTCAATGAGCAGTTCTTC
CDR3: CASSLLSGTLNEQFF

V: TRBV12-3/TRBV12-4
D: .
size: few
J: TRBJ2-5
DNA: TGTGCCAGCAGTTTAGGGAGGGAGACCCAGTACTTC
CDR3: CASSLGRETQYF

V: TRBV11-2
D: .
size: few
J: TRBJ1-5
DNA: TGTGCCAGCAGCTTATACTCTAATCAGCCCCAGCATTTT
CDR3: CASSLYSNQPQHF

V: TRBV30
D: .
size: .
J: TRBJ1-3
DNA: TGTGCCTCCAATATCGGGGCTGGAAACACCATATATTTT
CDR3: CASNIGAGNTIYF

V: TRBV28
D: TRBD1
size: .
J: TRBJ2-6
DNA: TGTGCCAGCAACCTCAGACAGGGGTCTGGGGCCAACGTCCTGACTTTC
CDR3: CASNLRQGSGANVLTF

V: TRBV6-5
D: .
size: .
J: TRBJ1-2
DNA: TGTGCCAGCAGTTACGGCCCGGGAGGCTACACCTTC
CDR3: CASSYGPGGYTF

V: TRBV30
D: .
size: .
J: TRBJ1-1
DNA: TGTGCCTGGAGTGTAACGGTGAACACTGAAGCTTTCTTT
CDR3: CAWSVTVNTEAFF

V: TRBV19
D: TRBD1
size: .
J: TRBJ1-5
DNA: TGTGCCAGTAGTACACAGGGGGCAGGCAATCAGCCCCAGCATTTT
CDR3: CASSTQGAGNQPQHF

V: TRBV28
D: TRBD1
size: .
J: TRBJ1-5
DNA: TGTGCCAGCACCGGCGGGGACAGGGAGTGGCAGCCCCAGCATTTT
CDR3: CASTGGDREWQPQHF

V: TRBV24-1
D: .
size: .
J: TRBJ1-1
DNA: TGTGCCACCAGTGTTCGAGGTGAAGCTTTCTTT
CDR3: CATSVRGEAFF

V: TRBV28
D: .
size: .
J: TRBJ1-2
DNA: TGTGCCAGCAGTCCCATCGCGGGATACTACACCTTC
CDR3: CASSPIAGYYTF

V: TRBV2
D: .
size: .
J: TRBJ2-6
DNA: TGTGCCAGCAGTGAATCGGTGCCCTCTGGGGCCAACGTCCTGACTTTC
CDR3: CASSESVPSGANVLTF

V: TRBV9
D: TRBD1
size: .
J: TRBJ1-6
DNA: TGTGCCAGCAGCGCCCGGACAGGGGGCGGTTCACCCCTCCACTTT
CDR3: CASSARTGGGSPLHF

V: TRBV9
D: .
size: .
J: TRBJ1-4
DNA: TGTGCCAGCAGCCTCTCCACCACGGGAAGTGAAAAACTGTTTTTT
CDR3: CASSLSTTGSEKLFF

V: TRBV2
D: TRBD2
size: .
J: TRBJ2-3
DNA: TGTGCCAGCAGCAGGACTAGCGGGGGCCCCGATACGCAGTATTTT
CDR3: CASSRTSGGPDTQYF